Below are 9 T cell receptor beta chains sequenced from a single sample in a study of OX40 agonist ivuxolimab in advanced cancers. Repertoires were generated with immunoSEQ multiplex PCR, while TCRdb's copy carries only in-frame clones and drops some. Of about 88,000 clones listed, 75% to 90% are singletons. The starting material was CD4+ or CD8+ T cells sorted from blood, obtained in a trial of the OX40 agonist ivuxolimab. These receptors were obtained from an adult with an advanced solid tumor such as melanoma, head and neck, liver or kidney cancer.

The chain combines TRBV6-6 with TRBJ2-7; 7 bases match TRBD1. The CDR3 is 14 residues long. Germline CDR1 MNHNY, CDR2 SVGAGI (reference sequence). J was trimmed by 4 bases and V by 7 bases; bases with no gene match: 10. The CDR3 bases are TGTGCCAGCACTCCTCGACAGGGTACGTACGAGCAGTACGTC. Its protein product is CASTPRQGTYEQYV.

V usage is TRBV7-2 and J usage is TRBJ1-5; weak D call: TRBD1 (6 bases). Trimming stripped 5 bases from V and 5 bases from J, with 10 bases between. The CDR3 extends over 13 amino acids. Per germline, CDR1 SGHTA and CDR2 FQGNSA. The CDR3: CASSAQGDQPQHF. CDR3 bases: TGTGCCAGCAGCGCACAGGGAGATCAGCCCCAGCATTTT.

The CDR3 DNA sequence: TGTGCCAGCAGCAAATTAGACCTGAACACCGGGGAGCTGTTTTTT. Amino acids: CASSKLDLNTGELFF. The chain combines TRBV7-6 with TRBJ2-2, with unresolved D. Germline CDR1 reads SGHVS; CDR2 reads FNYEAQ. This CDR3 region has 15 residues. Trimming left V 5 bases short and J 1 base short, with 11 bases between.

The chain carries TRBV23-1 and TRBJ1-1; 7 bases fit TRBD1. TRBV23-1 has ORF status, its function being uncertain. Unmatched junction bases numbered 1, after V lost 2 bases and J lost 1 base. The CDR3 loop spans 14 amino acids. DNA of the CDR3: TGCGCCAGCAGTCAAGAGGGGGCGAACACTGAAGCTTTCTTT. It codes for CASSQEGANTEAFF.

CDR3 bases: TGCGCCAGCAGCTTGGGAGGGAGCGGGAGTATCTCCGAGCAGTACTTC. As protein: CASSLGGSGSISEQYF. The V and J genes are TRBV5-1 and TRBJ2-7; 8 bases fit TRBD2. The germline gives CDR1 SGHRS, CDR2 YFSETQ. V shed 0 bases and J 6 bases; nucleotides not matched to a gene: 11. This CDR3 is 16 amino acids long.

This clone was observed a handful of times. This sample includes further DNA sequences coding for the same CDR3. The V call is TRBV28, the J call TRBJ2-7, with 14 bases aligning to TRBD2. The length of the CDR3 is 14 residues. With 6 bases clipped from V and 4 bases from J, the junction kept 2 bases outside the gene matches. Germline values: CDR1 MDHEN, CDR2 SYDVKM. For the CDR3, the DNA is TGTGCCAGCAGGACTAGCGGGAGGGCGTACGAGCAGTACTTC. Translating it yields CASRTSGRAYEQYF.

V usage is TRBV6-4 and J usage is TRBJ2-1; 8 bases are shared with TRBD1. Germline loops: CDR1 MRHNA, CDR2 SNTAGT. The CDR3 covers 15 residues. V trimming: 7 bases; J trimming: 1 base; junction bases outside the gene matches: 6. The CDR3 nucleotides are TGTGCCAGCAAACCCGACAGGGGTTCCTACAATGAGCAGTTCTTC. Amino acids: CASKPDRGSYNEQFF.

The chain links TRBV12-5 to TRBJ2-1; D possibly corresponds to TRBD2 (5 bases). The V end was cut by 6 bases, the J end by 12 bases, with 15 bases between. The CDR3 is made up of 12 amino acids. Germline CDR1 reads LGHNT; CDR2 reads FRNRAP. Here the CDR3 DNA reads TGTGCTAGTGGCCGCGCAGCAGGAGGGCAGTTCTTC. It yields the protein CASGRAAGGQFF. Together with reference TRBV12-5 and TRBJ2-1, the CDR3 gives the full variable domain: DARVTQTPRHKVTEMGQEVTMRCQPILGHNTVFWYRQTMMQGLELLAYFRNRAPLDDSGMPKDRFSAEMPDATLATLKIQPSEPRDSAVYFCASGRAAGGQFFGPGTRLTVL.

CDR3 sequence: CASSPSGARENEQFF. As DNA, the CDR3 is TGTGCCAGCTCCCCGTCGGGGGCCAGGGAAAATGAGCAGTTCTTC. This sequence joins TRBV18 and TRBJ2-1; D is possibly TRBD1 or TRBD2 (6 bases each). This CDR3 spans 15 amino acids. Germline CDR1 reads KGHSH; CDR2 reads LQKENI. V lost 6 bases to trimming and J lost 7 bases, with 19 bases between them.